The following is a T cell receptor (beta chain) sequence with its context. The sample comes from a study of blood T cell repertoires in COVID-19. About the research overall: In each case, the material was cDNA or gDNA derived from T cells, B-cell-depleted T cells, or PBMCs.

Original processing notes: Amplified reference gene primers provided the basis for estimating nucleated cell counts. Only in-frame clones appear in the TCRdb table, and some are missing; sequencing was by immunoSEQ multiplex PCR. V and J calls and clone size come straight from that table; D and trimming were deduced from the DNA. The sample has 150,000 to 250,000 clones; roughly four fifths are singletons. The CDR3 totals 16 residues. The V and J ends lost 0 bases and 0 bases respectively, with 12 bases between them. From germline, CDR1 is SGHRS and CDR2 YFSETQ. Residents of 24 US areas, aged roughly 18 to 89 years, made up the participants. Participants' reported clinical history set cohort assignment.

Sequenced: PBMCs or T cells enriched from blood (not recorded which). This rearrangement joins TRBV5-1 to TRBJ1-1; tentatively, D is TRBD1 (6 bases). The receptor was derived from a man aged 40-50 years who had recovered from COVID-19. CDR3 loop: CASSLGATGLNTEAFF. In nucleotides, the CDR3 is TGCGCCAGCAGCTTGGGGGCTACAGGGTTGAACACTGAAGCTTTCTTT.